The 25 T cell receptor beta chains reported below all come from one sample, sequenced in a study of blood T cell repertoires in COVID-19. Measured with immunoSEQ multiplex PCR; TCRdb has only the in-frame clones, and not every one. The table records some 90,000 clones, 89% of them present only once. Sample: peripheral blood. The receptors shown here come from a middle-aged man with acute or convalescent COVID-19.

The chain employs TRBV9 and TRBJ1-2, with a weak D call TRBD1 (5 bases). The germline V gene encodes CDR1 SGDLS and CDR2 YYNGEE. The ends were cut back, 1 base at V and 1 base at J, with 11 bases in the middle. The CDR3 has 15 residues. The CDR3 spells CASSVSGGSNYGYTF. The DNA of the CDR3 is TGTGCCAGCAGCGTATCCGGGGGGAGTAACTATGGCTACACCTTC.

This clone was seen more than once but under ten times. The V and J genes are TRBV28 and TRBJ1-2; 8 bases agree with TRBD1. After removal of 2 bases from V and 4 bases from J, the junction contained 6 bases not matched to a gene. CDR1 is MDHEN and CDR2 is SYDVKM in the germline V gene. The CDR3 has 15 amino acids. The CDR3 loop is CASSLPPGTGYGYTF. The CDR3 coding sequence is TGTGCCAGCAGTTTACCCCCCGGGACAGGCTATGGCTACACCTTC.

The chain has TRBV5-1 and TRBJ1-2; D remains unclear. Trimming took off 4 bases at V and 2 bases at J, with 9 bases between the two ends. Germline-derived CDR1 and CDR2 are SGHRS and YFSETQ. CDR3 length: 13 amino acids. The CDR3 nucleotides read TGCGCCAGCAGCGAACTAGCAAACTATGGCTACACCTTC. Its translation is CASSELANYGYTF.

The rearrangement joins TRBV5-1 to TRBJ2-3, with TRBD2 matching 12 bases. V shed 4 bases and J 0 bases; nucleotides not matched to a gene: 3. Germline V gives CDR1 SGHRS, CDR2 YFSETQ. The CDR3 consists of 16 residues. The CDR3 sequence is CASSRTSGVSTDTQYF. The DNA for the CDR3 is TGCGCCAGCAGCCGGACTAGCGGGGTCAGCACAGATACGCAGTATTTT.

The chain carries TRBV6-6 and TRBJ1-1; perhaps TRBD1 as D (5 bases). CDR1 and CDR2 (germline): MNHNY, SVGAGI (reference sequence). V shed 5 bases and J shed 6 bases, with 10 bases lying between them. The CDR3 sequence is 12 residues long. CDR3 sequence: CASSQTVPEAFF. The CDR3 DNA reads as TGTGCCAGCAGTCAGACAGTACCTGAAGCTTTCTTT.

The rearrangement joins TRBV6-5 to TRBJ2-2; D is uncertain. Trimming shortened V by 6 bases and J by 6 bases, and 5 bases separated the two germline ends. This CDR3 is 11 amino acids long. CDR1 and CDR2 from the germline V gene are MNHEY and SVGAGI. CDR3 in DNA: TGTGCCAGCAGCCTCGCCGGGGAGCTGTTTTTT. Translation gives CASSLAGELFF.

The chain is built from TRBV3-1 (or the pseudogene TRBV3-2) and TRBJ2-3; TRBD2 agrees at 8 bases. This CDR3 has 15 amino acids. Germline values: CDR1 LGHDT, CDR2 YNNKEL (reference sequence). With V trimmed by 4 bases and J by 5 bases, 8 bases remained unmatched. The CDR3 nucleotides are TGTGCCAGCAGCCCCCAGGCGGGGGGAAGAGATACGCAGTATTTT. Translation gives CASSPQAGGRDTQYF.

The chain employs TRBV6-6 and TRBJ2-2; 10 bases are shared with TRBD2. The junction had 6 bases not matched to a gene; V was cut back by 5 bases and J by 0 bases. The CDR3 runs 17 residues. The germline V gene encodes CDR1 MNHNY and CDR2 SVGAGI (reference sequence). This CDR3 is CASSRGTSATNTGELFF. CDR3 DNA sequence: TGTGCCAGCAGTCGAGGGACTAGCGCCACGAACACCGGGGAGCTGTTTTTT.

This chain's CDR3 is CASSLVLAGLHEQYF. CDR3 nucleotides: TGTGCCAGCAGCTTAGTACTAGCGGGGCTCCACGAGCAGTACTTC. V is TRBV7-2 and J is TRBJ2-7; 10 bases are shared with TRBD2. With 1 base clipped from V and 5 bases from J, the junction kept 5 bases outside the gene matches. Germline assignment: CDR1 SGHTA and CDR2 FQGNSA. This CDR3 is 15 amino acids long.

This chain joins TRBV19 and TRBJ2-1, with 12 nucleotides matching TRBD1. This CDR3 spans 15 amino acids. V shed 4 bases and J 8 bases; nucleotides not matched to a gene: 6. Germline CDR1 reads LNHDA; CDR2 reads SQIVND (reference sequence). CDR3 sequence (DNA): TGTGCCAGTAGTACGGGACAGGGGGCTAACGATGAGCAGTTCTTC. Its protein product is CASSTGQGANDEQFF.

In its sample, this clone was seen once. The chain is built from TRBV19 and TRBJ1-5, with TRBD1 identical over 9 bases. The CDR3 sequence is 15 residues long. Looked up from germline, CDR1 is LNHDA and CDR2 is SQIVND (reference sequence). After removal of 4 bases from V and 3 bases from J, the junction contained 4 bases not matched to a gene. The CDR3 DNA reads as TGTGCCAGTAGTACAGGACAGGGGTACAATCAGCCCCAGCATTTT. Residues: CASSTGQGYNQPQHF.

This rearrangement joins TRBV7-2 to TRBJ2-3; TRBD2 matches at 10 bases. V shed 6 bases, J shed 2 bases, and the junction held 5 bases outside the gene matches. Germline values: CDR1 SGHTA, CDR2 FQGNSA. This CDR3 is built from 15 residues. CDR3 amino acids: CASSTSGAFTDTQYF. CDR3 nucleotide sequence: TGTGCCAGCAGTACTAGCGGGGCATTCACAGATACGCAGTATTTT.

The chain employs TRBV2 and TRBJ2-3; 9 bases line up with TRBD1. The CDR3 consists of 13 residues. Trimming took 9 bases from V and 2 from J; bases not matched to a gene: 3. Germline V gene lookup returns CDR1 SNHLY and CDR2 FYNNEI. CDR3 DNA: TGTGCCAGTCTACAGGGGGCCACAGATACGCAGTATTTT. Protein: CASLQGATDTQYF.

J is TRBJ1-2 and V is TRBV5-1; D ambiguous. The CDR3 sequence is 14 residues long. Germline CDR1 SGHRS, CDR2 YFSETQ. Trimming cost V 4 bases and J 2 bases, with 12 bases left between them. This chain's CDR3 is CASSLGLQNYGYTF. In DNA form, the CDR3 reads TGCGCCAGCAGCCTAGGACTCCAAAACTATGGCTACACCTTC.

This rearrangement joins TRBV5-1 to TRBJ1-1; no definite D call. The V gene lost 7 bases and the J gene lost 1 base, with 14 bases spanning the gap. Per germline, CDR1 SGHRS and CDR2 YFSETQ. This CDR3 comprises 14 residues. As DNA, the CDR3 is TGCGCCAGCGTCCCACAGCCGACGAACACTGAAGCTTTCTTT. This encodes CASVPQPTNTEAFF.

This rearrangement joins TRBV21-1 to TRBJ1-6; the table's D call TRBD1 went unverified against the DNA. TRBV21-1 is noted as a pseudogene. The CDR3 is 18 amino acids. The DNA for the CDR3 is TGTGCCAGCAGCAAAATTCCAGGGCCAGAATGCTATAATTCACCCCTCCACTTT. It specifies CASSKIPGPECYNSPLHF.

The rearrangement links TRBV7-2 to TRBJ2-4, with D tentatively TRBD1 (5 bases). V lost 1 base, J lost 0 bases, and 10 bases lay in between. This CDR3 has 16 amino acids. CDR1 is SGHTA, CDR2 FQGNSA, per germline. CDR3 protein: CASSLGQIGAKNIQYF. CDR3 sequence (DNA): TGTGCCAGCAGCTTAGGACAGATCGGAGCCAAAAACATTCAGTACTTC.

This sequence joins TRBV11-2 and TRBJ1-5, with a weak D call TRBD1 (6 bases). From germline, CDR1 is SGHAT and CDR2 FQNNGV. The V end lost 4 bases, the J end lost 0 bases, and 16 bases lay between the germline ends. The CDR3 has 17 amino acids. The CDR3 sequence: CASSSEPTGLSNQPQHF. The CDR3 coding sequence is TGTGCCAGCAGCTCCGAGCCAACAGGGCTTAGCAATCAGCCCCAGCATTTT.

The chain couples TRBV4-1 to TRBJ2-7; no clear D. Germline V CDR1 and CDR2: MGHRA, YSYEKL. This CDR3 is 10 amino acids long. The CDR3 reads CASSRPTVNV. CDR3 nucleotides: TGCGCCAGCAGCCGTCCTACAGTGAACGTC.

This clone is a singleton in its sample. This CDR3 is CASSPIGQVPNTIYF. The CDR3 DNA sequence: TGTGCCAGCAGTCCAATCGGACAGGTGCCAAACACCATATATTTT. The V gene is TRBV27, the J gene TRBJ1-3; 7 nucleotides agree with TRBD1. The trim removed 5 bases at V and 6 bases at J, leaving 10 bases unmatched. There are 15 residues in the CDR3. Germline V gene lookup returns CDR1 MNHEY and CDR2 SMNVEV (reference sequence).

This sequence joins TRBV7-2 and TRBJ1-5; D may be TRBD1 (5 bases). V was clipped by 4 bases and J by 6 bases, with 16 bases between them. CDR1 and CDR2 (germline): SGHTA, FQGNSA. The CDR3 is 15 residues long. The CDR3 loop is CASSSIQGSLQPQHF. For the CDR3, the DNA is TGTGCCAGCAGCTCTATTCAGGGATCTCTTCAGCCCCAGCATTTT.

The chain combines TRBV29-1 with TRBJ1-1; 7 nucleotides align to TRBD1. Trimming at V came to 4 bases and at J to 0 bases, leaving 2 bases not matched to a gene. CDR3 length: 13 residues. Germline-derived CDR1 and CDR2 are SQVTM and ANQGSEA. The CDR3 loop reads CSVGDSMNTEAFF. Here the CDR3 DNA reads TGCAGCGTTGGGGACAGCATGAACACTGAAGCTTTCTTT.

The CDR3: CASSEERGFHNEQFF. DNA of the CDR3: TGTGCCAGCAGTGAAGAGCGGGGGTTCCACAATGAGCAGTTCTTC. The chain links TRBV2 to TRBJ2-1; 8 positions agree with TRBD2. The CDR3 runs 15 residues. The germline CDR1 and CDR2 sequences are SNHLY and FYNNEI. V lost 1 base to trimming and J lost 5 bases; unmatched junction nucleotides: 4.

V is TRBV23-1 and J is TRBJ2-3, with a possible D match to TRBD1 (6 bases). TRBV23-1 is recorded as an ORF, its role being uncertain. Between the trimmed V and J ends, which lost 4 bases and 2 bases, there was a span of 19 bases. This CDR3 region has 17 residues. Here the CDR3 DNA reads TGCGCCAGCAGTCTCGTAGCAGGACAGAAATTCACAGATACGCAGTATTTT. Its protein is CASSLVAGQKFTDTQYF.

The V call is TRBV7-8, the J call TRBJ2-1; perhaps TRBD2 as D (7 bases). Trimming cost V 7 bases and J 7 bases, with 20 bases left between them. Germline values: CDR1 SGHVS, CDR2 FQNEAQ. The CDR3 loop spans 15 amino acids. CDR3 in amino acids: CASTPGGGAMNEQFF. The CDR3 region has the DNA TGTGCCAGCACCCCTGGTGGGGGGGCCATGAATGAGCAGTTCTTC.